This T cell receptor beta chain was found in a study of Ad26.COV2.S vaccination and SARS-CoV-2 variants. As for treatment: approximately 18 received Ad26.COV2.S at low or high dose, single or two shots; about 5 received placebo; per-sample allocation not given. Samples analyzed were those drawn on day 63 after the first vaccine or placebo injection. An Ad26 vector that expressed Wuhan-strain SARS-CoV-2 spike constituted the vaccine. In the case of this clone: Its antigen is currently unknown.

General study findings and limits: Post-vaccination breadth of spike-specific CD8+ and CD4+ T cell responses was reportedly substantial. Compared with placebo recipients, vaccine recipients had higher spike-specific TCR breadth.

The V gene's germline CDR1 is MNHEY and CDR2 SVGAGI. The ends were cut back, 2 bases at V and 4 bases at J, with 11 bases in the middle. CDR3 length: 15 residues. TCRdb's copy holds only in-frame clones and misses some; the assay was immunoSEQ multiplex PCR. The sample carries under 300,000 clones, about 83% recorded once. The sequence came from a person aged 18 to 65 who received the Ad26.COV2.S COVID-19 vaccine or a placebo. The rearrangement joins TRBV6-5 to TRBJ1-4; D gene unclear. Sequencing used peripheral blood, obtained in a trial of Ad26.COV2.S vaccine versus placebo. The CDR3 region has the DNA TGTGCCAGCAGTTACGCCTGGACGAATAATGAAAAACTGTTTTTT. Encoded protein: CASSYAWTNNEKLFF.